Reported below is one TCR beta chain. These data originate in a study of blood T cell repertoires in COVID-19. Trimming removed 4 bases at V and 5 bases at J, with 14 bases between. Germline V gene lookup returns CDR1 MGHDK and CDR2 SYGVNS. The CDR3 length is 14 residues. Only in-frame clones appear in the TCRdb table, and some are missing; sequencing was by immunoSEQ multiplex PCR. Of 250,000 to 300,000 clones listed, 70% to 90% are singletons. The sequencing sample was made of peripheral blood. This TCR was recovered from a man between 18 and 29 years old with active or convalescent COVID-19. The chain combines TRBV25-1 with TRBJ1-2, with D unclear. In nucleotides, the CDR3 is TGTGCCAGCAGTGGCCGGACTTCTTTTTATGGCTACACCTTC. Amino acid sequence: CASSGRTSFYGYTF.